This TCR beta chain is from a study of blood T cell repertoires in COVID-19. Study at large: Samples of COVID-19 (acute and convalescent) were obtained from the United States, Italy and Spain.

The CDR3 has 15 amino acids. V was clipped by 2 bases and J by 4 bases; unmatched bases: 7. Germline V CDR1 and CDR2: WSHSY, SAAADI. Authors' processing steps: Counts of nucleated cells, estimated from reference gene primer amplification, were obtained. TCRdb keeps only in-frame clones here, not all; method: immunoSEQ multiplex PCR. For V, J and clone size, that table is used; D and trimming come from the DNA. This table has roughly 130,000 clones, about four fifths appearing once. The sequenced sample was peripheral blood. The receptor was derived from a woman in her forties or fifties with acute or convalescent COVID-19. The chain links TRBV10-2 to TRBJ2-7; 8 nucleotides match TRBD1. CDR3 residues: CASSERAGGRYEQYF. In DNA, the CDR3 is TGCGCCAGCAGTGAGAGGGCAGGGGGCAGGTACGAGCAGTACTTC.